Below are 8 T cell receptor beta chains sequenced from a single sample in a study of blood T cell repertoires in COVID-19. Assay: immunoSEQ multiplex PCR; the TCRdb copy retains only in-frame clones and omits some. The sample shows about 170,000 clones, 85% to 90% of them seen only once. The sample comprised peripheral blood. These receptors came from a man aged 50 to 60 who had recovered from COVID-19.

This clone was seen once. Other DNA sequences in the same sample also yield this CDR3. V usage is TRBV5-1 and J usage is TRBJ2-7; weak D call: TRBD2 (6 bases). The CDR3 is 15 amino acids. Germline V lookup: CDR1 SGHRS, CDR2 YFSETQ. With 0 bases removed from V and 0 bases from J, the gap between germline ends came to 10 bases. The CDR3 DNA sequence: TGCGCCAGCAGCTTGGGGGGAGGAAGCTCCTACGAGCAGTACTTC. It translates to CASSLGGGSSYEQYF.

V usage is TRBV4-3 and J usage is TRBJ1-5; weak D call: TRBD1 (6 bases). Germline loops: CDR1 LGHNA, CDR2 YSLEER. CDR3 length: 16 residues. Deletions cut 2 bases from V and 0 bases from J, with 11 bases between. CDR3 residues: CASSQNRVDSNQPQHF. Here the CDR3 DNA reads TGCGCCAGCAGCCAAAACAGGGTTGATAGCAATCAGCCCCAGCATTTT.

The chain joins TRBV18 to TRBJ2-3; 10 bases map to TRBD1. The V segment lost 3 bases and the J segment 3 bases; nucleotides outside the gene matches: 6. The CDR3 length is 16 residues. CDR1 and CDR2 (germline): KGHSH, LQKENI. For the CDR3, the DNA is TGTGCCAGCTCACCCTTGACAGGGGGCTTGACAGATACGCAGTATTTT. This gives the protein CASSPLTGGLTDTQYF.

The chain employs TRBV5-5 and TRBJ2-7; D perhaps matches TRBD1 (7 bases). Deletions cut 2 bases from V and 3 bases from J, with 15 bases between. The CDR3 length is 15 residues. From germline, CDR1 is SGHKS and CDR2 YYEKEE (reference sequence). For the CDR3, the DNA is TGTGCCAGCAGCTTACTGGAGGGGGCGATCTACGAGCAGTACTTC. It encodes CASSLLEGAIYEQYF. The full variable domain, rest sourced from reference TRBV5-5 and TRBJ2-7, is DAGVTQSPTHLIKTRGQQVTLRCSPISGHKSVSWYQQVLGQGPQFIFQYYEKEERGRGNFPDRFSARQFPNYSSELNVNALLLGDSALYLCASSLLEGAIYEQYFGPGTRLTVT.

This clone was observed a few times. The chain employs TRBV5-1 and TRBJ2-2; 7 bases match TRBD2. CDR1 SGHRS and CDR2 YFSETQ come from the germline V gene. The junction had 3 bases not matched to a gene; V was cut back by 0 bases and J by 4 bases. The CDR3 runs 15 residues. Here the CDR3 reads CASSLVRGSTGELFF. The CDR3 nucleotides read TGCGCCAGCAGCTTGGTGCGGGGGAGCACCGGGGAGCTGTTTTTT.

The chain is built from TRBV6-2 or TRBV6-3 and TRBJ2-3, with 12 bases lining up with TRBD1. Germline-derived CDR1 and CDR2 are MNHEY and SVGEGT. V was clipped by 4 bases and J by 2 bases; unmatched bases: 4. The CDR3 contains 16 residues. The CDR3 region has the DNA TGTGCCAGCAGTTCCCCGGGACAGGGGGCCACAGATACGCAGTATTTT. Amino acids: CASSSPGQGATDTQYF.

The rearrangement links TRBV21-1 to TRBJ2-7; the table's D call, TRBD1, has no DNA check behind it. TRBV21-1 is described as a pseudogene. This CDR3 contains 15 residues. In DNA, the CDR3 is TGTGCCAGCAGCAAACTGGGACAGCTATCCTACGAGCAGTACTTC. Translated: CASSKLGQLSYEQYF.

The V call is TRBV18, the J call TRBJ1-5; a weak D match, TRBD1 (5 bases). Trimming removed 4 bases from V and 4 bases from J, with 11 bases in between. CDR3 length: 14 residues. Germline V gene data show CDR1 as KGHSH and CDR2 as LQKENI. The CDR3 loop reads CASSHGKGNQPQHF. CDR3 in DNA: TGTGCCAGCTCACACGGAAAGGGGAATCAGCCCCAGCATTTT.